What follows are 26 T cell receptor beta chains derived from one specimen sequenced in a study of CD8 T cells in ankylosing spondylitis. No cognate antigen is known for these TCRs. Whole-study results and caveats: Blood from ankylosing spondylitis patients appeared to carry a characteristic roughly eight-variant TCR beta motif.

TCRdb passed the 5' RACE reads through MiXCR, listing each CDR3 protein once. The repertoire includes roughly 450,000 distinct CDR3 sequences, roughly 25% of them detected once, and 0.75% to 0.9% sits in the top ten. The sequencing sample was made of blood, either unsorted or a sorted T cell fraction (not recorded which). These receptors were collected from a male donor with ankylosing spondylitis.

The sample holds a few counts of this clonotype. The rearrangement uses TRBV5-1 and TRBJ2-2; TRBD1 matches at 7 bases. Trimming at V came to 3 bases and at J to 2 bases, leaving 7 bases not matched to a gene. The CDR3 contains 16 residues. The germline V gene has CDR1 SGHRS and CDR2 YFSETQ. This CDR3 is CASSSDRPLNTGELFF. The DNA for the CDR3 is TGCGCCAGCAGCTCGGACAGGCCGTTAAACACCGGGGAGCTGTTTTTT.

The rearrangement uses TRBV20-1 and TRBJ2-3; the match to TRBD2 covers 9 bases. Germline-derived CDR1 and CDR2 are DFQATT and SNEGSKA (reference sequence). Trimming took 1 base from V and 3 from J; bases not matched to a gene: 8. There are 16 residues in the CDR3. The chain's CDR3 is CSARGLAGRGTDTQYF. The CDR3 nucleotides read TGCAGTGCTAGAGGTCTAGCGGGAAGAGGAACAGATACGCAGTATTTT.

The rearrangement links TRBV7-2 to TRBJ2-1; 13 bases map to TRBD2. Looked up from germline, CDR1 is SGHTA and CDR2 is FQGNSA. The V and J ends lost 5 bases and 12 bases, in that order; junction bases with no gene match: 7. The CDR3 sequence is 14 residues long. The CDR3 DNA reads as TGTGCCAGCAGCGCCGGGACTAGCGGGAAGGTGCAGTTCTTC. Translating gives CASSAGTSGKVQFF.

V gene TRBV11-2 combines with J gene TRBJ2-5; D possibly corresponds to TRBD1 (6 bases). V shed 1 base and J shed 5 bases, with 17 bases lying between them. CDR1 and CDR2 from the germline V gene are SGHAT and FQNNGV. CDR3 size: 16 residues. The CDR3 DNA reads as TGTGCCAGCAGCTTAGTTGGGCAACAGGGAGAGGAGACCCAGTACTTC. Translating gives CASSLVGQQGEETQYF.

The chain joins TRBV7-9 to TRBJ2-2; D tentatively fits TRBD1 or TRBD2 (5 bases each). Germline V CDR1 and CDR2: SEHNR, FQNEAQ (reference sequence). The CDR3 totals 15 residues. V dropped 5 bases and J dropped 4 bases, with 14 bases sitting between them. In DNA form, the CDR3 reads TGTGCCAGCAGCCGCGCCGGGACGGTCACCGGGGAGCTGTTTTTT. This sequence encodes CASSRAGTVTGELFF.

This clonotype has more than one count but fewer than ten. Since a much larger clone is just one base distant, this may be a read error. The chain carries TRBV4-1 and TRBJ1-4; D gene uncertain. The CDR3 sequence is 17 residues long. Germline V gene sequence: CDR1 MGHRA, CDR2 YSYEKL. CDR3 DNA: TGCGCCAGCAGCCACTTACTTCAAGGTCCAACTAATAAAAAACTGTTTTTT. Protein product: CASSHLLQGPTNKKLFF.

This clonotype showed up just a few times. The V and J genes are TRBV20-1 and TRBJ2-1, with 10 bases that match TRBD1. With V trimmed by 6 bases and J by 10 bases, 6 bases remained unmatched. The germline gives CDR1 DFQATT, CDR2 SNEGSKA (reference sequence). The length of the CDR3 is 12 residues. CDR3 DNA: TGCAGTGCGCCGGGACAGGGGCTAGAGCAGTTCTTC. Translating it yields CSAPGQGLEQFF.

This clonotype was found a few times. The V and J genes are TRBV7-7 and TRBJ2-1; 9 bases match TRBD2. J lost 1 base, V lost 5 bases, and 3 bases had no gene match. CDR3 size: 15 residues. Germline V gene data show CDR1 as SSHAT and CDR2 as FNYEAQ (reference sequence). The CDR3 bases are TGTGCCAGCAGCCCGCGGGAGGGGTCCTACAATGAGCAGTTCTTC. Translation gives CASSPREGSYNEQFF.

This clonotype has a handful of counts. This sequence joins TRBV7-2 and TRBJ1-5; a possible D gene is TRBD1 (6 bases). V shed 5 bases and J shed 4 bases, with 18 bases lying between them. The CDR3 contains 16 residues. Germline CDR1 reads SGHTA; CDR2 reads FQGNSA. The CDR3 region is CASSVNHDRTNQPQHF. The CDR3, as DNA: TGTGCCAGCAGCGTCAACCACGACAGGACAAATCAGCCCCAGCATTTT.

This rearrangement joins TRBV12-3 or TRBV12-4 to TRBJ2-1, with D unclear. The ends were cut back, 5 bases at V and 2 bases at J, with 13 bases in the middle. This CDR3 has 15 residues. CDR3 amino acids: CASSRDWRPYNEQFF. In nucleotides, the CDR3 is TGTGCCAGCAGTCGAGACTGGCGTCCCTACAATGAGCAGTTCTTC.

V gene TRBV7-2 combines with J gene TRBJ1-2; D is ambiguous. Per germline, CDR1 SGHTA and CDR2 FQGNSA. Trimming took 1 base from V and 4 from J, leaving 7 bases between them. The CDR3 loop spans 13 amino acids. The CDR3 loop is CASSLVASYGYTF. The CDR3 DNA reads TGTGCCAGCAGCTTAGTAGCCAGCTATGGCTACACCTTC.

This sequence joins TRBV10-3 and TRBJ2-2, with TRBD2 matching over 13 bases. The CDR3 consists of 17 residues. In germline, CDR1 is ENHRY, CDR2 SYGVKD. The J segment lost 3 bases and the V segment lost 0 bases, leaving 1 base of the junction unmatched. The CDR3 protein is CAISESGLAGYTGELFF. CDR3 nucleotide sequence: TGTGCCATCAGTGAGTCGGGACTAGCGGGATACACCGGGGAGCTGTTTTTT.

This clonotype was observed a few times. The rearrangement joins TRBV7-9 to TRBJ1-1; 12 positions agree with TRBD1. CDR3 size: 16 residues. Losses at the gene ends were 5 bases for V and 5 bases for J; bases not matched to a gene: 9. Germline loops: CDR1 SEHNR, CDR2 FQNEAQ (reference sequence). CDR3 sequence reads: CASSPGTGGGRTEAFF. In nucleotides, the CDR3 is TGTGCCAGCAGCCCTGGGACAGGGGGCGGAAGGACTGAAGCTTTCTTT.

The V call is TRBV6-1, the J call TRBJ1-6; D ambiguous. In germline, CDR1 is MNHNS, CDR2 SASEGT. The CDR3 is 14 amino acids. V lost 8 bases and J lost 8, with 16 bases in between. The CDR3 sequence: CASRPGPGDSPLHF. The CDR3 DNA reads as TGTGCCAGCCGACCCGGACCCGGAGATTCACCCCTCCACTTT.

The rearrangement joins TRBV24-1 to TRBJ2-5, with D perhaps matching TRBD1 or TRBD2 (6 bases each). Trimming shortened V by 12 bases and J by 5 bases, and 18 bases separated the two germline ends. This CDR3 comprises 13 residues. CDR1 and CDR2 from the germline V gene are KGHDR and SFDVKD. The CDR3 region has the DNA TGTGCCGTAAATCCGGGGGCGGGGGAGACCCAGTACTTC. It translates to CAVNPGAGETQYF.

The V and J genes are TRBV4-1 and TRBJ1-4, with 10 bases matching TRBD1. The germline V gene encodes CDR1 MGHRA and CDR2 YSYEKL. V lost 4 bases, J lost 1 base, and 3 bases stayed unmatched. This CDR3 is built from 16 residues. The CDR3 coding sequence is TGCGCCAGCAGCCTAGGACAGGGGGAAACTAATGAAAAACTGTTTTTT. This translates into CASSLGQGETNEKLFF.

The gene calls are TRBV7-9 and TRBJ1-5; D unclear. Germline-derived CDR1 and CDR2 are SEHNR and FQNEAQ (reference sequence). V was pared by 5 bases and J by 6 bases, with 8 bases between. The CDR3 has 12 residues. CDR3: CASSLEVQPQHF. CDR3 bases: TGTGCCAGCAGCCTCGAGGTTCAGCCCCAGCATTTT.

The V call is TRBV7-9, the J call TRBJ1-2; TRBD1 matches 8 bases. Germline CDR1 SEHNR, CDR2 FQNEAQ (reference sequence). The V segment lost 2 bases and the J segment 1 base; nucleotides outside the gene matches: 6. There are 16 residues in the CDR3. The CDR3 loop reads CASSLPDRGLNYGYTF. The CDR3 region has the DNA TGTGCCAGCAGCTTACCTGACAGGGGACTTAACTATGGCTACACCTTC.

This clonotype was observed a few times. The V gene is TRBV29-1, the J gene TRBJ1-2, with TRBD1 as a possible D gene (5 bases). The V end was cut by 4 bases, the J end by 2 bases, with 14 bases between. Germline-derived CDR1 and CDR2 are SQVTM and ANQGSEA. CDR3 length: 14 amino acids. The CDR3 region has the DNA TGCAGCGTTGCGGGACGGATGGGGAACTATGGCTACACCTTC. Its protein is CSVAGRMGNYGYTF. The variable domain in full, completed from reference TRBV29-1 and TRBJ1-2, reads SAVISQKPSRDICQRGTSLTIQCQVDSQVTMMFWYRQQPGQSLTLIATANQGSEATYESGFVIDKFPISRPNLTFSTLTVSNMSPEDSSIYLCSVAGRMGNYGYTFGSGTRLTVV.

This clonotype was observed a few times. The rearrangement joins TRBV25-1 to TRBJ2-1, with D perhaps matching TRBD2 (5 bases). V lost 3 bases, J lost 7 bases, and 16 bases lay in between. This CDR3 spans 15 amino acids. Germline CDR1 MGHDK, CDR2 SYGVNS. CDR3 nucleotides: TGTGCCAGCAGTGACTTGTCGGAGGTGTCAAATGAGCAGTTCTTC. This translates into CASSDLSEVSNEQFF.

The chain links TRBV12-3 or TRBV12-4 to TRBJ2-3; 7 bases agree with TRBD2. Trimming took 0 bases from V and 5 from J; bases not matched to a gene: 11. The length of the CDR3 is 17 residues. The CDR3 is CASSLAGLSGPRDTQYF. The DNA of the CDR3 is TGTGCCAGCAGTTTAGCGGGACTATCAGGCCCCCGAGATACGCAGTATTTT.

The CDR3 is CSASGTSGTGELFF. CDR3 in DNA: TGCAGTGCTTCCGGGACTAGCGGCACCGGGGAGCTGTTTTTT. V usage is TRBV20-1 and J usage is TRBJ2-2, with 11 bases that match TRBD2. The CDR3 has 14 residues. Germline-derived CDR1 and CDR2 are DFQATT and SNEGSKA (reference sequence). With V trimmed by 5 bases and J by 4 bases, 3 bases remained unmatched.

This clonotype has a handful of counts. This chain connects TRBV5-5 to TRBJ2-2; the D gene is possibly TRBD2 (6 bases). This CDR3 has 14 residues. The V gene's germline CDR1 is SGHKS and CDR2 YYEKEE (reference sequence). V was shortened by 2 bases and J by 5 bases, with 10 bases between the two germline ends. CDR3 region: CASSFLARTGELFF. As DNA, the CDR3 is TGTGCCAGCAGCTTCCTAGCGCGGACCGGGGAGCTGTTTTTT.

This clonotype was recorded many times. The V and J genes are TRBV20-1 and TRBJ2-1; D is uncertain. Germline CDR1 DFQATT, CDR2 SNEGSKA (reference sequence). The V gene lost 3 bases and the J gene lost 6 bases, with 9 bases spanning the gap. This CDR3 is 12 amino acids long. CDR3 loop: CSASLAANEQFF. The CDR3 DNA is TGCAGTGCTAGTTTGGCGGCCAATGAGCAGTTCTTC.

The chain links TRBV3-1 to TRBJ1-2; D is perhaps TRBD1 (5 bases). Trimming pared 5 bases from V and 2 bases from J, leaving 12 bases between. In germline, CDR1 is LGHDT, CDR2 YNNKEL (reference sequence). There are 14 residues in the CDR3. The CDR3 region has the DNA TGTGCCAGCAGCTTTTACAGGATAAACTATGGCTACACCTTC. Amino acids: CASSFYRINYGYTF.

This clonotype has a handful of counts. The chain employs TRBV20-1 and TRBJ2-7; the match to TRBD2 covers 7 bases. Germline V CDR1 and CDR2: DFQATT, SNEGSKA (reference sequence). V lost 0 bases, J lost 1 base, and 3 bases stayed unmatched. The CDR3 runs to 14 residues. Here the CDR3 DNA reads TGCAGTGCTAGAGAGGGTAGCGGGTCCTACGAGCAGTACGTC. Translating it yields CSAREGSGSYEQYV.